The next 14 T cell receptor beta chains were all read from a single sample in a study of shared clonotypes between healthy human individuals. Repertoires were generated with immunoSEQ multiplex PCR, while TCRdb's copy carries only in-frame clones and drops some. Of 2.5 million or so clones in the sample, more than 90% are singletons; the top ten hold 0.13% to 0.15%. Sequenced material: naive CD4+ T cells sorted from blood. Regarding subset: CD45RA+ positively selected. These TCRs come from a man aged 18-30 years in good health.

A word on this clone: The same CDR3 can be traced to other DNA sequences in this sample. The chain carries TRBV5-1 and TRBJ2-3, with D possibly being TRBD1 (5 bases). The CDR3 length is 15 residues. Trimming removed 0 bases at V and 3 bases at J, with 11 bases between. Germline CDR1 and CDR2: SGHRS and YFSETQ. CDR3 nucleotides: TGCGCCAGCAGCTTGGGGGGCGGCACAACAGATACGCAGTATTTT. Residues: CASSLGGGTTDTQYF.

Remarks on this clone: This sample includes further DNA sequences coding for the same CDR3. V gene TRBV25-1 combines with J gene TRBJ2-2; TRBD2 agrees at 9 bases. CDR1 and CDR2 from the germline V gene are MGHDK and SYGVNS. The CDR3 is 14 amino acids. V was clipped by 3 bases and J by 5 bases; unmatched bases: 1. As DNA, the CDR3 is TGTGCCAGCAGTGAGGCGGGAGGGACCGGGGAGCTGTTTTTT. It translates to CASSEAGGTGELFF.

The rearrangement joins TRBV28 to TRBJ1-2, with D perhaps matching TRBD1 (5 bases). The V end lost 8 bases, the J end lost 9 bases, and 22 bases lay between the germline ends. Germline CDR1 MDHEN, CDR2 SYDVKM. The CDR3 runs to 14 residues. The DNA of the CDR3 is TGTGCCAGCTGTCTGCTAGGTGAGGGGACCAGCTACACCTTC. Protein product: CASCLLGEGTSYTF.

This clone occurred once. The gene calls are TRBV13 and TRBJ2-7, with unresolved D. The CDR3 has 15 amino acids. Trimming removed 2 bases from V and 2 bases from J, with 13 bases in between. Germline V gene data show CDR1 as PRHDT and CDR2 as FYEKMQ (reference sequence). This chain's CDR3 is CASSLSNRPPYEQYF. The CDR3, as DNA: TGTGCCAGCAGCTTATCGAACAGACCCCCCTACGAGCAGTACTTC.

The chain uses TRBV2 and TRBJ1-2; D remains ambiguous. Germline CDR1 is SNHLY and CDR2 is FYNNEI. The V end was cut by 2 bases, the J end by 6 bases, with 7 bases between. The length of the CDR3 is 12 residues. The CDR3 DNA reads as TGTGCCAGCAGTGAAACCACTCATGGCTACACCTTC. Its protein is CASSETTHGYTF. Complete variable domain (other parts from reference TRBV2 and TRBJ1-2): EPEVTQTPSHQVTQMGQEVILRCVPISNHLYFYWYRQILGQKVEFLVSFYNNEISEKSEIFDDQFSVERPDGSNFTLKIRSTKLEDSAMYFCASSETTHGYTFGSGTRLTVV.

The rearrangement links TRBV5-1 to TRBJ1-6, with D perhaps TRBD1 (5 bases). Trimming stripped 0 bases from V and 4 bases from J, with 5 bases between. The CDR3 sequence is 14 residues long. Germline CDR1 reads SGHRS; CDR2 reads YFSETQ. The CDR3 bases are TGCGCCAGCAGCTTGGACAGGTATAATTCACCCCTCCACTTT. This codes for CASSLDRYNSPLHF.

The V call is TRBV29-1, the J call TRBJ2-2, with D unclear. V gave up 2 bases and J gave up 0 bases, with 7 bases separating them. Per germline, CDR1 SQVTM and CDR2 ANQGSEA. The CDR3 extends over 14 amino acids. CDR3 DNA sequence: TGCAGCGTTGAAAAAGAGTCGAACACCGGGGAGCTGTTTTTT. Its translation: CSVEKESNTGELFF.

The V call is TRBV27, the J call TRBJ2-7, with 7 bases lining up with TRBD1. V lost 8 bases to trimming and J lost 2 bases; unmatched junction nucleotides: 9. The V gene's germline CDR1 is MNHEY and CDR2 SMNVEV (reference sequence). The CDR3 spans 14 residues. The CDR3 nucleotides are TGTGCCAGCGATACCGGGACAGTTCCCTACGAGCAGTACTTC. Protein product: CASDTGTVPYEQYF.

In DNA, the CDR3 is TGTGCCTGGAGCGGGACAGGGCACGAGCAGTACTTC. This codes for CAWSGTGHEQYF. The chain is built from TRBV30 and TRBJ2-5; TRBD1 matches 9 bases. Gene TRBJ2-7 matches the end of the DNA better, so the J call may be wrong. CDR3 length: 12 residues. Germline CDR1 is GTSNPN and CDR2 is SVGIG (reference sequence).

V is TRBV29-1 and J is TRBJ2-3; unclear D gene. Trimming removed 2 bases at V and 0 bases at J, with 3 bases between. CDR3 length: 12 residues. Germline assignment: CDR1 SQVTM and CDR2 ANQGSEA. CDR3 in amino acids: CSVETSTDTQYF. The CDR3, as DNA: TGCAGCGTTGAAACTAGCACAGATACGCAGTATTTT.

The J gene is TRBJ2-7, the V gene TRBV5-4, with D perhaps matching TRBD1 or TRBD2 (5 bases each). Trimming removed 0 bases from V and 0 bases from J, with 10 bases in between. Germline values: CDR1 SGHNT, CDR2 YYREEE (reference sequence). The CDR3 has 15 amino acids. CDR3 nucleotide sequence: TGTGCCAGCAGCTTGGGGGCAGGGAGCTCCTACGAGCAGTACTTC. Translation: CASSLGAGSSYEQYF.

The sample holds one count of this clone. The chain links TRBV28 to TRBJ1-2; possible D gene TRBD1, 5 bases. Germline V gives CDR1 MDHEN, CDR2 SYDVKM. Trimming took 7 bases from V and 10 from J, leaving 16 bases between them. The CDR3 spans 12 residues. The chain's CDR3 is CASTPTAPFYTF. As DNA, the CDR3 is TGTGCCAGCACGCCGACAGCGCCCTTCTACACCTTC.

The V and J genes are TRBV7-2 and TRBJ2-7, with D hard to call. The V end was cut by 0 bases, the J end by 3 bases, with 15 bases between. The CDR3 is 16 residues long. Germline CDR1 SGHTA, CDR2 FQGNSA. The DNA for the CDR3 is TGTGCCAGCAGCTTAGCTCTGACTCGCCTAGACTACGAGCAGTACTTC. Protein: CASSLALTRLDYEQYF.

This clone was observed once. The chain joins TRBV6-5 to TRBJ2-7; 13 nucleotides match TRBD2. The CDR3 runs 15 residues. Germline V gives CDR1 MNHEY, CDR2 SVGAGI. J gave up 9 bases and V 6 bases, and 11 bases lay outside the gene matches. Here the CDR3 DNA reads TGTGCCAGCAGCTCGGGACTAGCGGGAACCTCGGGGCAGTACTTC. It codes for CASSSGLAGTSGQYF.